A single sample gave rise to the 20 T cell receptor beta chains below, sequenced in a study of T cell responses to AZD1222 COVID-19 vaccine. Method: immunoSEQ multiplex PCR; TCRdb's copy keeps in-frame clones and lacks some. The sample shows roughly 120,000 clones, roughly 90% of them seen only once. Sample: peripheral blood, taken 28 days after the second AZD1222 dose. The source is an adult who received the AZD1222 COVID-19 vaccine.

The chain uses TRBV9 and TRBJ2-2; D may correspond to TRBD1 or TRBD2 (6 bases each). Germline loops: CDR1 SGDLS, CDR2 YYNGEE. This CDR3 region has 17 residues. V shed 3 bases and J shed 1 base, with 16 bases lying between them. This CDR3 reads CASSARGGRLNTGELFF. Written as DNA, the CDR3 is TGTGCCAGCAGCGCACGTGGGGGGCGGCTGAACACCGGGGAGCTGTTTTTT.

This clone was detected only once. Written as DNA, the CDR3 is TGTGCCAGCAGCAAGGAGAAGCCGGGACGCCCGGGCGGGAACATTCAGTACTTC. It is translated as CASSKEKPGRPGGNIQYF. V is TRBV21-1 and J is TRBJ2-4. TRBV21-1 corresponds to a pseudogene. This CDR3 contains 18 residues.

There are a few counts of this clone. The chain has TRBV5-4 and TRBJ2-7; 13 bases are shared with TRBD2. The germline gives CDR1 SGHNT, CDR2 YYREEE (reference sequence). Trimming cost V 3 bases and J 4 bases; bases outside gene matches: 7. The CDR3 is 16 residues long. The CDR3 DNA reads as TGTGCCAGCAGCTCAGGACTAGCGGGAGCCTGGTACGAGCAGTACTTC. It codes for CASSSGLAGAWYEQYF.

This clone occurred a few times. The CDR3 sequence is CASSLGQGSSPLHF. The CDR3 DNA follows: TGTGCCAGCAGTCTAGGACAGGGTAGCTCACCCCTCCACTTT. The J gene is TRBJ1-6, the V gene TRBV28, with 8 bases fitting TRBD1. CDR1 MDHEN and CDR2 SYDVKM come from the germline V gene. CDR3 length equals 14 residues. Trimming cost V 5 bases and J 10 bases; bases outside gene matches: 7. The complete variable domain, with remaining parts taken from reference TRBV28 and TRBJ1-6, reads DVKVTQSSRYLVKRTGEKVFLECVQDMDHENMFWYRQDPGLGLRLIYFSYDVKMKEKGDIPEGYSVSREKKERFSLILESASTNQTSMYLCASSLGQGSSPLHFGNGTRLTVT.

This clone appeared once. The CDR3 spells CASSVRRLARGSSGNTIYF. CDR3 DNA: TGTGCCAGCAGCGTCAGGCGTTTGGCCAGGGGTAGTTCTGGAAACACCATATATTTT. This chain uses TRBV7-3 with TRBJ1-3, with D tentatively TRBD1 (6 bases). Trimming removed 5 bases at V and 1 base at J, with 24 bases between. Per germline, CDR1 SGHTA and CDR2 FQGTGA. The CDR3 consists of 19 residues. The variable domain in full, with the rest retrieved from reference TRBV7-3 and TRBJ1-3, is GAGVSQTPSNKVTEKGKYVELRCDPISGHTALYWYRQSLGQGPEFLIYFQGTGAADDSGLPNDRFFAVRPEGSVSTLKIQRTERGDSAVYLCASSVRRLARGSSGNTIYFGEGSWLTVV.

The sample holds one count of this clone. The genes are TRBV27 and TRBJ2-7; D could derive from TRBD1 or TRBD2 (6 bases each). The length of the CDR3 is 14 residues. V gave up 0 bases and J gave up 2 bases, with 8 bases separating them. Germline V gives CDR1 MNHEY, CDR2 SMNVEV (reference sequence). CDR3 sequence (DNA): TGTGCCAGCAGTTTATCGGGGGGCCCCTACGAGCAGTACTTC. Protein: CASSLSGGPYEQYF.

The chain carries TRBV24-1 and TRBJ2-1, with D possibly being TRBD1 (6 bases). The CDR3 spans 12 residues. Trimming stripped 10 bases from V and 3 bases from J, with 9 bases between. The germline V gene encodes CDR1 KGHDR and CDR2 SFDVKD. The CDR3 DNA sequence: TGTGCCACAGGGGACAACTACAATGAGCAGTTCTTC. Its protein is CATGDNYNEQFF.

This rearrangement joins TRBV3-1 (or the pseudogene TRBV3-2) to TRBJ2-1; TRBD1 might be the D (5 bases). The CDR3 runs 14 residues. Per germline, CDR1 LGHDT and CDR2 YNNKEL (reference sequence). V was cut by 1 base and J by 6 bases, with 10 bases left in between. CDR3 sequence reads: CASSQAGMGNEQFF. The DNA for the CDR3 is TGTGCCAGCAGCCAAGCAGGGATGGGCAATGAGCAGTTCTTC.

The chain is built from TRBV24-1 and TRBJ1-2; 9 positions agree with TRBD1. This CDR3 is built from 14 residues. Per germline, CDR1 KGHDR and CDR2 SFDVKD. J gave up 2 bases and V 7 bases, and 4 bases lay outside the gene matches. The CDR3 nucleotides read TGTGCCACCAGACTGACAGGGGGAAACTATGGCTACACCTTC. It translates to CATRLTGGNYGYTF.

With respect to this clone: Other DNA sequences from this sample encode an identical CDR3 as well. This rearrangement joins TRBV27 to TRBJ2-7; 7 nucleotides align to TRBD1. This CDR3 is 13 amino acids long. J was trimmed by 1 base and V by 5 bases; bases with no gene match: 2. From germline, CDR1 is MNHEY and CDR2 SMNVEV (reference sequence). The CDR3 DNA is TGTGCCAGCAGTCGGGACAGTTCCTACGAGCAGTACTTC. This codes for CASSRDSSYEQYF.

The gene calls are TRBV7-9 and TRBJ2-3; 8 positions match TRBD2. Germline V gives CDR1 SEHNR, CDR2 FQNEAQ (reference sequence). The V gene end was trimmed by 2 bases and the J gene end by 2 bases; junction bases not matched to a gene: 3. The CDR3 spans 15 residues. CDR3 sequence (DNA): TGTGCCAGCAGCTTAACTAGCGGTTACACAGATACGCAGTATTTT. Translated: CASSLTSGYTDTQYF.

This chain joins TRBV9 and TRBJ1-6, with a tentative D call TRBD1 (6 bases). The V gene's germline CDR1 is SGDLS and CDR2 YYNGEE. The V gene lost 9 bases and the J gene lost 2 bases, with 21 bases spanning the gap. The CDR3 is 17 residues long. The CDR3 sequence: CANPIAGQGPYNSPLHF. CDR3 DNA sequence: TGTGCCAATCCGATCGCAGGGCAGGGGCCCTATAATTCACCCCTCCACTTT.

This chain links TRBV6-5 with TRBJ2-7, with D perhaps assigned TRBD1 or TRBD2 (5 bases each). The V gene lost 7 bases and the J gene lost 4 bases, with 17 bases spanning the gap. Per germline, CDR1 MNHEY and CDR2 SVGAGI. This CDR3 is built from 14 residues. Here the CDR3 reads CASTTTGTPYEQYF. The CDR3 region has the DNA TGTGCCAGCACCACCACCGGGACCCCGTACGAGCAGTACTTC.

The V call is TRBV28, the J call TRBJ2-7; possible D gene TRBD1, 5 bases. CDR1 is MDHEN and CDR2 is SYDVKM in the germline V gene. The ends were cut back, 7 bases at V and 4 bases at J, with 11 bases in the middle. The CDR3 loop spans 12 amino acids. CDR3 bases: TGTGCCAGCAATTCAGGGTTGTACGAGCAGTACTTC. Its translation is CASNSGLYEQYF.

The CDR3 here is CASSQLGGYTF. In nucleotides, the CDR3 is TGTGCCAGCAGCCAACTGGGTGGCTACACCTTC. The chain uses TRBV3-1 (or the pseudogene TRBV3-2) and TRBJ1-2; D gene unclear. CDR3 length: 11 amino acids. Trimming took off 2 bases at V and 7 bases at J, with 5 bases between the two ends. Germline V CDR1 and CDR2: LGHDT, YNNKEL (reference sequence).

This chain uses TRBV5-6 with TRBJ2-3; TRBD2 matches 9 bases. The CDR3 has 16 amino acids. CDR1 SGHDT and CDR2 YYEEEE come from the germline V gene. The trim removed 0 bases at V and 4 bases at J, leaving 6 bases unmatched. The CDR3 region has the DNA TGTGCCAGCAGCTTGGGATCTAGCGGGACGGCAGATACGCAGTATTTT. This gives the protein CASSLGSSGTADTQYF.

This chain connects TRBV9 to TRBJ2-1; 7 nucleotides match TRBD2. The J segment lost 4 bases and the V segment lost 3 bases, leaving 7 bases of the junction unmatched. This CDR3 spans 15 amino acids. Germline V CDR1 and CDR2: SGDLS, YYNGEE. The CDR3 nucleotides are TGTGCCAGCAGCGAGAGCGGGGATGCTTACAATGAGCAGTTCTTC. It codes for CASSESGDAYNEQFF.

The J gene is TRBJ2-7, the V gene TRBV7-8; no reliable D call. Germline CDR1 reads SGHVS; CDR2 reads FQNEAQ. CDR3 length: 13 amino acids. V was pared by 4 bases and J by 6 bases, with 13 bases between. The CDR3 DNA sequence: TGTGCCAGCAGCTCGTTTTTGGGCAGCGAGCAGTACTTC. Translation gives CASSSFLGSEQYF.

CDR3 nucleotides: TGTGCCAGCAGTGAGGGCAGGGAGGATCAGCCCCAGCATTTT. It encodes CASSEGREDQPQHF. The J gene is TRBJ1-5, the V gene TRBV2; D is perhaps TRBD1 (5 bases). V shed 3 bases and J shed 5 bases, with 11 bases lying between them. This CDR3 region has 14 residues. Looked up from germline, CDR1 is SNHLY and CDR2 is FYNNEI.

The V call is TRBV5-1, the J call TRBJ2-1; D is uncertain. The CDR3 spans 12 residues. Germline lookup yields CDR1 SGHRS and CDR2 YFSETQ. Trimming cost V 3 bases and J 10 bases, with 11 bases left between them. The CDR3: CASSSLRVEQFF. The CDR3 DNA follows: TGCGCCAGCAGCTCCCTCCGGGTCGAGCAGTTCTTC.